These 5 T cell receptor beta chains came from one sample sequenced in a study of T cell changes during pregnancy in multiple sclerosis. Clones were sequenced by immunoSEQ multiplex PCR, and TCRdb holds only the in-frame ones, with some missing. Of roughly 100,000 clones listed, roughly nine tenths are singletons. Sample: peripheral blood, taken after pregnancy. The receptors stem from a female donor with multiple sclerosis, enrolled in a pregnancy study.

This sequence joins TRBV10-2 and TRBJ2-1, with TRBD2 matching over 13 bases. V trimming: 3 bases; J trimming: 4 bases; junction bases outside the gene matches: 0. The CDR3 has 15 amino acids. Per germline, CDR1 WSHSY and CDR2 SAAADI. As DNA, the CDR3 is TGCGCCAGCAGTGAACTAGCGGGGGGGTACAATGAGCAGTTCTTC. Protein sequence: CASSELAGGYNEQFF.

The chain employs TRBV9 and TRBJ2-3; 8 bases agree with TRBD2. Germline CDR1 is SGDLS and CDR2 is YYNGEE. V was clipped by 7 bases and J by 10 bases; unmatched bases: 8. CDR3 size: 12 residues. The chain's CDR3 is CASREGQGPQYF. CDR3 DNA: TGTGCCAGCCGGGAGGGGCAAGGGCCGCAGTATTTT.

J is TRBJ2-7 and V is TRBV19; D is unclear. CDR3 length: 13 amino acids. Germline lookup yields CDR1 LNHDA and CDR2 SQIVND (reference sequence). Between the trimmed V and J ends, which lost 3 bases and 1 base, there was a span of 7 bases. The CDR3 sequence: CASSIGRSYEQYF. The CDR3 coding sequence is TGTGCCAGTAGTATTGGGCGATCCTACGAGCAGTACTTC.

This clone was recorded a few times. The chain couples TRBV6-1 to TRBJ1-2; D is perhaps TRBD1 (5 bases). Looked up from germline, CDR1 is MNHNS and CDR2 is SASEGT. Trimming stripped 8 bases from V and 3 bases from J, with 16 bases between. CDR3 length: 14 amino acids. Here the CDR3 reads CASAQAGTHYGYTF. CDR3 DNA sequence: TGTGCCAGCGCCCAAGCGGGGACCCACTATGGCTACACCTTC.

This chain links TRBV5-5 with TRBJ2-7, with D perhaps matching TRBD1 (6 bases). Germline V lookup: CDR1 SGHKS, CDR2 YYEKEE (reference sequence). V dropped 2 bases and J dropped 6 bases, with 9 bases sitting between them. CDR3 size: 12 residues. CDR3 in amino acids: CASSFGQSEQYF. The CDR3 DNA reads as TGTGCCAGCAGCTTCGGACAGTCCGAGCAGTACTTC.